These 18 T cell receptor beta chains originate from one sample sequenced in a study of T-cell memory formation after mild COVID-19. MiXCR, run by TCRdb on the 5' RACE reads, gives a single entry per CDR3 protein. The data contain 470,000 or so distinct CDR3 sequences, under 20% of them seen just once; the ten biggest clones take up 20% to 25%. The sample consisted of PBMCs or a T cell subset sorted from them (not recorded which). The receptors derive from a man aged 18 to 30 who had mild COVID-19 (a few samples of this study predate the infection). Cell type and time point are not known.

This clonotype appeared a few times. The chain joins TRBV12-3 or TRBV12-4 to TRBJ2-7, with no clear D. With 1 base removed from V and 5 bases from J, the gap between germline ends came to 3 bases. The CDR3 runs to 11 residues. CDR3 bases: TGTGCCAGCAGTTTAGACCACGAGCAGTACTTC. It encodes CASSLDHEQYF.

Only a few counts were recorded for this clonotype. V gene TRBV5-1 combines with J gene TRBJ2-3; D unclear. Trimming cost V 0 bases and J 5 bases, with 22 bases left between them. There are 18 residues in the CDR3. CDR1 is SGHRS, CDR2 YFSETQ, per germline. Here the CDR3 reads CASSLGVGPSVGGDTQYF. The DNA of the CDR3 is TGCGCCAGCAGCTTGGGCGTTGGGCCAAGTGTGGGTGGAGATACGCAGTATTTT.

This clonotype was detected a few times. The chain joins TRBV27 to TRBJ2-7, with TRBD2 matching over 7 bases. V shed 6 bases and J 5 bases; nucleotides not matched to a gene: 7. CDR3 length: 13 residues. Germline V gene lookup returns CDR1 MNHEY and CDR2 SMNVEV (reference sequence). CDR3 coding DNA: TGTGCCAGCAGACCCAGCGGGGCCCACGAGCAGTACTTC. Its translation is CASRPSGAHEQYF.

V gene TRBV9 combines with J gene TRBJ2-1; 9 nucleotides agree with TRBD1. V trimming: 3 bases; J trimming: 9 bases; junction bases outside the gene matches: 4. The CDR3 has 13 amino acids. The germline V gene has CDR1 SGDLS and CDR2 YYNGEE. This CDR3 reads CASSATGGGEQFF. The CDR3 bases are TGTGCCAGCAGCGCTACAGGGGGCGGTGAGCAGTTCTTC.

V gene TRBV29-1 combines with J gene TRBJ1-2, with D unresolved. Germline V gene sequence: CDR1 SQVTM, CDR2 ANQGSEA. V was trimmed by 1 base and J by 8 bases, leaving 5 bases between them. The CDR3 loop spans 10 amino acids. The CDR3 region is CSVEARGYTF. In nucleotides, the CDR3 is TGCAGCGTTGAAGCGAGGGGCTACACCTTC.

The table lists this clonotype with a count of one. The chain joins TRBV6-2 or TRBV6-3 to TRBJ2-5; a possible D gene is TRBD2 (6 bases). Germline values: CDR1 MNHEY, CDR2 SVGEGT. V shed 2 bases and J shed 0 bases, with 7 bases lying between them. There are 14 residues in the CDR3. CDR3: CASSYRGNQETQYF. The CDR3 DNA sequence: TGTGCCAGCAGTTACCGCGGGAACCAAGAGACCCAGTACTTC.

A few counts support this clonotype. The chain combines TRBV5-1 with TRBJ1-2, with D unclear. Germline CDR1 SGHRS, CDR2 YFSETQ. The CDR3 covers 15 residues. Trimming stripped 4 bases from V and 4 bases from J, with 17 bases between. The CDR3 spells CASSPRIEGVYGYTF. The CDR3, as DNA: TGCGCCAGCAGCCCCCGGATCGAGGGTGTCTATGGCTACACCTTC.

V gene TRBV5-1 combines with J gene TRBJ2-1; 11 nucleotides align to TRBD2. This CDR3 spans 18 amino acids. V dropped 0 bases and J dropped 0; count of bases not matched to a gene: 5. Germline V gene lookup returns CDR1 SGHRS and CDR2 YFSETQ. For the CDR3, the DNA is TGCGCCAGCAGCTTGGAAGGTAGCGGGAGGGCCTCCTACAATGAGCAGTTCTTC. This sequence encodes CASSLEGSGRASYNEQFF.

This clonotype was seen repeatedly, ten times or more. The gene calls are TRBV27 and TRBJ2-6; D not certain. This CDR3 spans 14 amino acids. The germline V and J ends were trimmed by 5 bases and 1 base, with 6 bases remaining between them. Germline assignment: CDR1 MNHEY and CDR2 SMNVEV (reference sequence). The CDR3 here is CASSRESGANVLTF. Written as DNA, the CDR3 is TGTGCCAGCAGTAGGGAATCTGGGGCCAACGTCCTGACTTTC. The full variable domain, in which reference TRBV27 and TRBJ2-6 provide the parts outside the CDR3, is EAQVTQNPRYLITVTGKKLTVTCSQNMNHEYMSWYRQDPGLGLRQIYYSMNVEVTDKGDVPEGYKVSRKEKRNFPLILESPSPNQTSLYFCASSRESGANVLTFGAGSRLTVL.

This clonotype has ten or more counts. This chain links TRBV7-2 with TRBJ1-2, with 7 nucleotides matching TRBD1. This CDR3 has 16 residues. Per the germline V gene, CDR1 is SGHTA and CDR2 is FQGNSA. V lost 5 bases and J lost 8; bases outside the gene matches: 17. CDR3 nucleotides: TGTGCCAGCAGCCGAGAATTTAGACAGGGAGGAAGCGGCTACACCTTC. Encoded protein: CASSREFRQGGSGYTF.

The chain links TRBV5-1 to TRBJ1-3; D gene uncertain. The CDR3 totals 14 residues. The germline V gene encodes CDR1 SGHRS and CDR2 YFSETQ. Trimming cost V 4 bases and J 11 bases, with 19 bases left between them. This chain's CDR3 is CASSLESPGGPIYF. The DNA of the CDR3 is TGCGCCAGCAGCCTGGAGTCACCGGGAGGTCCCATATATTTT.

This chain links TRBV14 with TRBJ2-5; tentatively, D is TRBD2 (6 bases). The CDR3 runs to 15 residues. Germline V lookup: CDR1 SGHDN, CDR2 FVKESK. Trimming shortened V by 3 bases and J by 5 bases, and 16 bases separated the two germline ends. The CDR3 bases are TGTGCCAGCAGCCAGGGGGGATTCGGCTTCGAGACCCAGTACTTC. Translated: CASSQGGFGFETQYF.

This clonotype was seen a few times. The V call is TRBV27, the J call TRBJ1-6, with TRBD1 as a possible D gene (6 bases). Between the trimmed V and J ends, which lost 5 bases and 7 bases, there was a span of 15 bases. The CDR3 totals 15 residues. Per the germline V gene, CDR1 is MNHEY and CDR2 is SMNVEV (reference sequence). CDR3 residues: CASSATGHQNSPLHF. CDR3 bases: TGTGCCAGCAGTGCCACGGGACACCAGAATTCACCCCTCCACTTT.

The chain recombines TRBV2 with TRBJ2-3, with 11 bases that match TRBD2. This CDR3 spans 17 amino acids. Germline V gene data show CDR1 as SNHLY and CDR2 as FYNNEI. Trimming cost V 6 bases and J 3 bases; bases outside gene matches: 11. The DNA of the CDR3 is TGTGCCAGCAGACCTAGCGGGGGGCCAGGATTAACAGATACGCAGTATTTT. It encodes CASRPSGGPGLTDTQYF.

The genes are TRBV12-3 or TRBV12-4 and TRBJ2-7; D gene ambiguous. With 3 bases removed from V and 0 bases from J, the gap between germline ends came to 9 bases. CDR3 length: 14 residues. CDR3 nucleotide sequence: TGTGCCAGCAGTTTCGGGCCCCGCTCCTACGAGCAGTACTTC. Translated, it gives CASSFGPRSYEQYF.

This clonotype was observed a handful of times. The chain links TRBV19 to TRBJ1-1; tentatively, D is TRBD1 (5 bases). Trimming took 3 bases from V and 7 from J, leaving 12 bases between them. Germline V lookup: CDR1 LNHDA, CDR2 SQIVND (reference sequence). This CDR3 is built from 13 residues. CDR3 DNA sequence: TGTGCCAGTAGTATGGGCAGGGTTGTTGAAGCTTTCTTT. This sequence encodes CASSMGRVVEAFF.

This chain uses TRBV14 with TRBJ2-2; D is unclear. Germline CDR1 and CDR2: SGHDN and FVKESK. With 2 bases removed from V and 1 base from J, the gap between germline ends came to 5 bases. CDR3 length equals 14 residues. CDR3 sequence reads: CASSQYGNTGELFF. The CDR3 nucleotides are TGTGCCAGCAGCCAATACGGGAACACCGGGGAGCTGTTTTTT.

This chain uses TRBV18 with TRBJ1-5, with D possibly matching TRBD1 (5 bases). This CDR3 is built from 14 residues. Between the trimmed V and J ends, which lost 6 bases and 4 bases, there was a span of 13 bases. Germline CDR1 and CDR2: KGHSH and LQKENI. The CDR3 spells CASSPFSGNQPQHF. CDR3 coding DNA: TGTGCCAGCTCGCCATTCTCAGGGAATCAGCCCCAGCATTTT. The variable domain in full, with the rest retrieved from reference TRBV18 and TRBJ1-5, is NAGVMQNPRHLVRRRGQEARLRCSPMKGHSHVYWYRQLPEEGLKFMVYLQKENIIDESGMPKERFSAEFPKEGPSILRIQQVVRGDSAAYFCASSPFSGNQPQHFGDGTRLSIL.